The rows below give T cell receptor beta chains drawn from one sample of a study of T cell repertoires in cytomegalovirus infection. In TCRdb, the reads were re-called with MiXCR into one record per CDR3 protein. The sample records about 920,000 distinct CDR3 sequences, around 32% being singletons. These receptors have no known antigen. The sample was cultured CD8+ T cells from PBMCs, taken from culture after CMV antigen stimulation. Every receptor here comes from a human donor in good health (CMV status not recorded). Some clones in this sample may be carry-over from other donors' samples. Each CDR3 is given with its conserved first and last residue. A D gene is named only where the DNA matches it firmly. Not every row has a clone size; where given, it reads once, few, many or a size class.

CDR3 protein: CASKLRVKNTGELFF
CDR3 DNA: TGTGCCAGTAAACTCAGGGTAAAGAACACCGGGGAGCTGTTTTTT
clone size: NA
J gene: TRBJ2-2
V gene: TRBV19
D gene: NA

CDR3 protein: CASIEDTGELFF
CDR3 DNA: TGTGCCAGCATCGAGGATACCGGGGAGCTGTTTTTT
clone size: few
J gene: TRBJ2-2
V gene: TRBV5-4
D gene: NA

CDR3 protein: CASSQGLVAYNEQFF
CDR3 DNA: TGCGCCAGCAGCCAAGGACTAGTAGCCTACAATGAGCAGTTCTTC
clone size: NA
J gene: TRBJ2-1
V gene: TRBV4-3
D gene: NA

CDR3 protein: CASSLARPLEEQFF
CDR3 DNA: TGTGCCAGCAGCTTAGCCCGCCCGTTGGAAGAGCAGTTCTTC
clone size: NA
J gene: TRBJ2-1
V gene: TRBV7-8
D gene: NA

CDR3 protein: CASSPKQGYTEAFF
CDR3 DNA: TGTGCCAGCAGCCCGAAACAGGGCTACACTGAAGCTTTCTTT
clone size: NA
J gene: TRBJ1-1
V gene: TRBV7-8
D gene: NA

CDR3 protein: CSAGGDRGRTEAFF
CDR3 DNA: TGCAGTGCTGGGGGGGACAGGGGGAGGACTGAAGCTTTCTTT
clone size: NA
J gene: TRBJ1-1
V gene: TRBV20-1
D gene: TRBD1

CDR3 protein: CASRHPGAWETQYF
CDR3 DNA: TGTGCCAGCAGGCACCCGGGGGCCTGGGAGACCCAGTACTTC
clone size: many
J gene: TRBJ2-5
V gene: TRBV7-2
D gene: NA

CDR3 protein: CASSVGSSLTEAFF
CDR3 DNA: TGTGCCAGCAGCGTAGGTAGCAGTCTCACTGAAGCTTTCTTT
clone size: NA
J gene: TRBJ1-1
V gene: TRBV9
D gene: NA

CDR3 protein: CASSQGIAGASTDTQYF
CDR3 DNA: TGTGCCAGCAGCCAGGGGATAGCGGGGGCTAGCACAGATACGCAGTATTTT
clone size: few
J gene: TRBJ2-3
V gene: TRBV4-2
D gene: TRBD2

CDR3 protein: CASSSPGEHNSPLHF
CDR3 DNA: TGTGCCAGCAGTTCCCCCGGGGAGCATAATTCACCCCTCCACTTT
clone size: NA
J gene: TRBJ1-6
V gene: TRBV12-3/TRBV12-4
D gene: NA

CDR3 protein: CASTRTGGVTDTQYF
CDR3 DNA: TGTGCCAGCACCAGGACAGGGGGCGTAACAGATACGCAGTATTTT
clone size: NA
J gene: TRBJ2-3
V gene: TRBV27
D gene: TRBD1

CDR3 protein: CASSLGQGHNIQYF
CDR3 DNA: TGTGCCAGCAGCTTAGGACAGGGGCATAACATTCAGTACTTC
clone size: few
J gene: TRBJ2-4
V gene: TRBV7-9
D gene: TRBD1

CDR3 protein: CASSWAVNSNQPQHF
CDR3 DNA: TGTGCCAGTAGTTGGGCAGTCAATAGCAATCAGCCCCAGCATTTT
clone size: few
J gene: TRBJ1-5
V gene: TRBV19
D gene: NA

CDR3 protein: CAIVPGGGAYNEQFF
CDR3 DNA: TGTGCCATCGTCCCTGGCGGGGGGGCCTACAATGAGCAGTTCTTC
clone size: NA
J gene: TRBJ2-1
V gene: TRBV10-3
D gene: TRBD2

CDR3 protein: CASSPQGASTEAFF
CDR3 DNA: TGTGCCAGCAGCCCACAGGGGGCTAGTACTGAAGCTTTCTTT
clone size: few
J gene: TRBJ1-1
V gene: TRBV5-4
D gene: TRBD1

CDR3 protein: CAISEGLAGLTDTQYF
CDR3 DNA: TGTGCCATCAGTGAGGGGTTAGCGGGGCTCACAGATACGCAGTATTTT
clone size: NA
J gene: TRBJ2-3
V gene: TRBV10-3
D gene: TRBD2

CDR3 protein: CASTVGYGYTF
CDR3 DNA: TGTGCCAGTACGGTGGGCTATGGCTACACCTTC
clone size: NA
J gene: TRBJ1-2
V gene: TRBV19
D gene: NA

CDR3 protein: CASTERGYNEQFF
CDR3 DNA: TGTGCCAGCACTGAGCGGGGTTACAATGAGCAGTTCTTC
clone size: few
J gene: TRBJ2-1
V gene: TRBV2
D gene: TRBD2

CDR3 protein: CASSQVEGKGYTF
CDR3 DNA: TGCGCCAGCAGCCAAGTAGAGGGCAAGGGCTACACCTTC
clone size: few
J gene: TRBJ1-2
V gene: TRBV4-3
D gene: NA

CDR3 protein: CANSRVNTNEQFF
CDR3 DNA: TGTGCCAACAGCCGGGTGAACACGAATGAGCAGTTCTTC
clone size: once
J gene: TRBJ2-1
V gene: TRBV7-6
D gene: NA

CDR3 protein: CASIPSGRGTDTQYF
CDR3 DNA: TGTGCCAGCATCCCTAGCGGGCGAGGAACAGATACGCAGTATTTT
clone size: NA
J gene: TRBJ2-3
V gene: TRBV6-2/TRBV6-3
D gene: TRBD2

CDR3 protein: CASTPLIQERRTYEQYF
CDR3 DNA: TGTGCCAGCACTCCCCTCATACAGGAAAGGAGGACCTACGAGCAGTACTTC
clone size: NA
J gene: TRBJ2-7
V gene: TRBV7-9
D gene: NA

CDR3 protein: CASSLPNQETQYF
CDR3 DNA: TGTGCCAGCAGCTTACCAAACCAAGAGACCCAGTACTTC
clone size: many
J gene: TRBJ2-5
V gene: TRBV7-2
D gene: NA

CDR3 protein: CASSFLIGGTEAFF
CDR3 DNA: TGTGCCAGCAGTTTCTTAATTGGCGGGACTGAAGCTTTCTTT
clone size: NA
J gene: TRBJ1-1
V gene: TRBV12-3/TRBV12-4
D gene: NA

CDR3 protein: CASSPTVRLYNEQFF
CDR3 DNA: TGTGCCAGCAGCCCGACAGTCCGCTTGTACAATGAGCAGTTCTTC
clone size: NA
J gene: TRBJ2-1
V gene: TRBV7-9
D gene: NA

CDR3 protein: CASSEAGVGPTDTQYF
CDR3 DNA: TGTGCCAGCAGTGAAGCAGGAGTGGGGCCCACAGATACGCAGTATTTT
clone size: NA
J gene: TRBJ2-3
V gene: TRBV2
D gene: NA

CDR3 protein: CASSGKWETQYF
CDR3 DNA: TGTGCCAGCAGCGGTAAATGGGAGACCCAGTACTTC
clone size: NA
J gene: TRBJ2-5
V gene: TRBV9
D gene: NA

CDR3 protein: CASSIPDRANTEAFF
CDR3 DNA: TGTGCCAGTAGTATCCCCGACAGGGCGAACACTGAAGCTTTCTTT
clone size: few
J gene: TRBJ1-1
V gene: TRBV19
D gene: TRBD1

CDR3 protein: CSAPNLTGESPLHF
CDR3 DNA: TGCAGTGCTCCAAACTTGACAGGGGAGTCACCCCTCCACTTT
clone size: NA
J gene: TRBJ1-6
V gene: TRBV20-1
D gene: TRBD1

CDR3 protein: CASSPGTGRMTEAFF
CDR3 DNA: TGTGCCAGCAGCCCCGGGACAGGCCGAATGACTGAAGCTTTCTTT
clone size: many
J gene: TRBJ1-1
V gene: TRBV7-9
D gene: TRBD1

CDR3 protein: CASKLTGAGTEAFF
CDR3 DNA: TGTGCCAGCAAACTCACAGGGGCCGGAACTGAAGCTTTCTTT
clone size: many
J gene: TRBJ1-1
V gene: TRBV7-2
D gene: TRBD1

CDR3 protein: CASSLATVQPQHF
CDR3 DNA: TGTGCCAGCAGTTTAGCGACCGTTCAGCCCCAGCATTTT
clone size: NA
J gene: TRBJ1-5
V gene: TRBV12-3/TRBV12-4
D gene: NA

CDR3 protein: CASSSRQGGEKLFF
CDR3 DNA: TGTGCCAGCAGTTCTCGACAGGGAGGGGAAAAACTGTTTTTT
clone size: many
J gene: TRBJ1-4
V gene: TRBV27
D gene: TRBD1

CDR3 protein: CASSLAVPKAGGPYNEQFF
CDR3 DNA: TGTGCCAGCAGCTTAGCGGTCCCAAAAGCGGGGGGGCCCTACAATGAGCAGTTCTTC
clone size: many
J gene: TRBJ2-1
V gene: TRBV7-6
D gene: TRBD2

CDR3 protein: CAISELGGADGYTF
CDR3 DNA: TGTGCCATCAGTGAATTAGGGGGCGCTGATGGCTACACCTTC
clone size: few
J gene: TRBJ1-2
V gene: TRBV10-3
D gene: TRBD1

CDR3 protein: CASSSTSGVSYNEQFF
CDR3 DNA: TGTGCCAGCAGTTCGACATCCGGGGTCTCCTACAATGAGCAGTTCTTC
clone size: few
J gene: TRBJ2-1
V gene: TRBV28
D gene: NA

CDR3 protein: CASSPGRGGTGELFF
CDR3 DNA: TGTGCCAGCAGCCCCGGCCGAGGGGGCACCGGGGAGCTGTTTTTT
clone size: NA
J gene: TRBJ2-2
V gene: TRBV5-5
D gene: NA

CDR3 protein: CASSLARGVFLLAGYNEQFF
CDR3 DNA: TGTGCCAGCAGCTTAGCCCGGGGGGTGTTTTTGCTAGCGGGGTACAATGAGCAGTTCTTC
clone size: NA
J gene: TRBJ2-1
V gene: TRBV7-9
D gene: TRBD2

CDR3 protein: CASSPRLGPLNTGELFF
CDR3 DNA: TGTGCCAGCAGTCCTAGACTGGGGCCCCTGAACACCGGGGAGCTGTTTTTT
clone size: many
J gene: TRBJ2-2
V gene: TRBV7-6
D gene: NA

CDR3 protein: CASSLPYSTDTQYF
CDR3 DNA: TGTGCCAGCAGCTTACCGTACAGCACAGATACGCAGTATTTT
clone size: many
J gene: TRBJ2-3
V gene: TRBV7-8
D gene: NA

CDR3 protein: CASRPWGKEQPQHF
CDR3 DNA: TGTGCCAGCAGACCTTGGGGGAAAGAGCAGCCCCAGCATTTT
clone size: few
J gene: TRBJ1-5
V gene: TRBV12-3/TRBV12-4
D gene: NA

CDR3 protein: CASSLPKGGAGVYNEQFF
CDR3 DNA: TGTGCCAGCAGCTTACCAAAAGGGGGGGCGGGGGTCTACAATGAGCAGTTCTTC
clone size: many
J gene: TRBJ2-1
V gene: TRBV7-6
D gene: NA

CDR3 protein: CASSLSRGADTQYF
CDR3 DNA: TGTGCCAGCAGTTTATCCAGGGGCGCAGATACGCAGTATTTT
clone size: many
J gene: TRBJ2-3
V gene: TRBV27
D gene: NA

CDR3 protein: CVSSLFLDTQYF
CDR3 DNA: TGTGTCAGCAGCTTATTTTTGGATACGCAGTATTTT
clone size: NA
J gene: TRBJ2-3
V gene: TRBV7-4
D gene: NA

CDR3 protein: CASRGLAGGQTIDTQYF
CDR3 DNA: TGTGCCAGCAGGGGACTAGCGGGGGGTCAAACAATCGATACGCAGTATTTT
clone size: few
J gene: TRBJ2-3
V gene: TRBV6-6
D gene: TRBD2

CDR3 protein: CASSQTRGSNYGYTF
CDR3 DNA: TGCGCCAGCAGCCAAACCAGGGGGAGCAACTATGGCTACACCTTC
clone size: NA
J gene: TRBJ1-2
V gene: TRBV4-1
D gene: TRBD1

CDR3 protein: CASSLKDSYTEAFF
CDR3 DNA: TGTGCCAGCAGCTTAAAGGACAGTTACACTGAAGCTTTCTTT
clone size: few
J gene: TRBJ1-1
V gene: TRBV7-6
D gene: NA

CDR3 protein: CASSTRDRDTQYF
CDR3 DNA: TGTGCCAGCAGCACTAGGGATCGCGATACGCAGTATTTT
clone size: few
J gene: TRBJ2-3
V gene: TRBV28
D gene: NA

CDR3 protein: CATSDPDREVGGELFF
CDR3 DNA: TGTGCCACCAGTGACCCCGACAGGGAAGTAGGCGGGGAGCTGTTTTTT
clone size: NA
J gene: TRBJ2-2
V gene: TRBV24-1
D gene: TRBD1

CDR3 protein: CAKRDTGRNTEAFF
CDR3 DNA: TGTGCCAAAAGGGACACCGGAAGGAACACTGAAGCTTTCTTT
clone size: few
J gene: TRBJ1-1
V gene: TRBV2
D gene: NA

CDR3 protein: CASSHRTKFYPLDTQYF
CDR3 DNA: TGTGCCAGCAGCCATAGGACGAAATTTTACCCTTTAGATACGCAGTATTTT
clone size: many
J gene: TRBJ2-3
V gene: TRBV7-6
D gene: NA

CDR3 protein: CASSSEGPTDTQYF
CDR3 DNA: TGTGCCAGCAGCTCTGAGGGGCCCACAGATACGCAGTATTTT
clone size: few
J gene: TRBJ2-3
V gene: TRBV11-2
D gene: NA

CDR3 protein: CASSYLGVNTEAFF
CDR3 DNA: TGTGCCAGCAGTTATCTCGGCGTGAACACTGAAGCTTTCTTT
clone size: few
J gene: TRBJ1-1
V gene: TRBV6-2/TRBV6-3
D gene: NA

CDR3 protein: CASSFRGQVVSYNEQFF
CDR3 DNA: TGTGCCAGCAGTTTCCGAGGACAGGTCGTCTCCTACAATGAGCAGTTCTTC
clone size: many
J gene: TRBJ2-1
V gene: TRBV28
D gene: TRBD1